What follows describes a single T cell receptor beta chain. Its antigen target is currently unknown. Per-base qualities were not stored, and no clone one base away is much larger. Genomic DNA was extracted from sorted cells for sequencing of the TCRbeta CDR3 region. The immunoSEQ Assay was used for sequencing of TCRbeta CDR3 regions. In TCRdb, the immuneACCESS table is reduced to in-frame sequences with V and J assigned. These tables do not hold every clone; where another copy was compared, an unresolved V gene accounts for under half, and the others remain unexplained. This sample has 55,000 to 70,000 clones in its table, and approximately 82% of those were observed once. 2.4% of the sample belongs to the ten largest clones. Patients with autoimmune disease history or receiving systemic immunosuppression were excluded from the trial. In every dose cohort, peripheral blood was drawn for TCR sequencing at baseline, cycle 4 day 1, and cycle 7 day 1. Samples came from an open-label, multicenter, first-in-human phase I dose-escalation trial of ivuxolimab. Adults with locally advanced or metastatic melanoma, renal cell carcinoma, hepatocellular carcinoma or head and neck squamous cell carcinoma were enrolled in the trial. Before TCR sequencing, CD4+ T cells and CD8+ T cells from peripheral blood were sorted into separate populations.

These data are taken from a study of OX40 agonist ivuxolimab in advanced cancers. In terms of the full investigation: Ivuxolimab was a fully human IgG2 agonistic monoclonal antibody targeting the costimulatory receptor OX40 (CD134). Partial responses occurred in three dose-escalation patients, of whom one had hepatocellular carcinoma and two had cutaneous melanoma. Prior anti-PD-1, anti-PD-L1 or anti-CTLA-4 therapy was permitted, and checkpoint inhibitors had been received by around 40% of dose-escalation patients. The paper describes the monotherapy dose-escalation part (N ≈ 52 patients) of the phase I trial of ivuxolimab. The point of sequencing TCRbeta in the periphery was to test whether ivuxolimab changed TCR sequence diversity and drove clonal T-cell expansion. Of the approximately 50 dose-escalation patients, hepatocellular carcinoma was present in approximately 20, melanoma in approximately 15, renal cell carcinoma in 9 and head and neck cancer in 9. Intravenous ivuxolimab was administered to patients every 2 weeks at six dose levels: 0.01, 0.1, 0.3, 1.5, 3 and 10 mg/kg. In the dose-escalation cohort, 82.7% of patients were male, and the mean age was around 65 years with a range of roughly 23 to 90.

General findings and caveats noted by the study authors: Low levels of normalized T-cell clonal expansion were also seen in some nonresponding patients. Partial responders in the 0.1-3.0 mg/kg groups had among the lowest normalized peripheral clonal expansion, especially among CD8+ T cells. At doses of 0.1 to 3.0 mg/kg, clonal expansion of both CD4+ and CD8+ T cells in blood was seen between baseline and week 6. After ivuxolimab, expanded clones were on average more numerous among CD8+ T cells than among CD4+ T cells. Antigen specificity was not determined for the clonally expanded peripheral T cells.

Ends trimmed: V by 2 bases, J by 12 bases; bases unmatched to a gene: 14. The germline V gene encodes CDR1 LNHNV and CDR2 YYDKDF (reference sequence). Spanning cysteine to phenylalanine, the CDR3 consists of 17 amino acids. Kept here is only the CDR3 DNA, which spans 51 bases and is read in frame from base 1. The chain is assembled from TRBV15 and TRBJ2-1; 12 middle bases align to TRBD1. The specimen comprised CD4+ or CD8+ T cells sorted from blood, sampled in a trial of the OX40 agonist ivuxolimab. The sequence was obtained from an adult with an advanced solid tumor such as melanoma, head and neck, liver or kidney cancer. The nucleotide sequence is given as TGTGCCACCAGCAGAAGGGATGCCGGGGACAGGGGGCGCGGGCAGTTCTTC. Its protein is CATSRRDAGDRGRGQFF.